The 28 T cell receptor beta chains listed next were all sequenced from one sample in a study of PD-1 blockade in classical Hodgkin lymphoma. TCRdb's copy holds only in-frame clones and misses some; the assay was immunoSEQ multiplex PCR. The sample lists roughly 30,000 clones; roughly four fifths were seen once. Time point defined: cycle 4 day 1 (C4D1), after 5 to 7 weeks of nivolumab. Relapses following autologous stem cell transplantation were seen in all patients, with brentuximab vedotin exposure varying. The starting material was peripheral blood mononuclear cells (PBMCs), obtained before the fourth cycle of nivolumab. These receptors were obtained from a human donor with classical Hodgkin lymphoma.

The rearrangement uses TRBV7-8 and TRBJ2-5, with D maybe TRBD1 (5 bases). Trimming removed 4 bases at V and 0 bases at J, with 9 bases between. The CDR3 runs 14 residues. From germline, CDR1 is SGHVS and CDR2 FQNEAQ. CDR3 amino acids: CASSSDRNQETQYF. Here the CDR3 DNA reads TGTGCCAGCAGCTCCGACAGAAACCAAGAGACCCAGTACTTC.

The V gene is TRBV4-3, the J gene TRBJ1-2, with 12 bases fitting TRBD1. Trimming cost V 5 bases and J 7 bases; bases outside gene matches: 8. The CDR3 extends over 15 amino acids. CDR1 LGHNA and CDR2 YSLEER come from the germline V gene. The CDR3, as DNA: TGCGCCAGCAGCGCCCCGGGACAGGGGGCACGTGGCTACACCTTC. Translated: CASSAPGQGARGYTF.

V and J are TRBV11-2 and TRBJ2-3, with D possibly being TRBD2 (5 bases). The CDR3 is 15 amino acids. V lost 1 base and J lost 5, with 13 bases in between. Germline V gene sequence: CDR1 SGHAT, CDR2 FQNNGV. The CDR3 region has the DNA TGTGCCAGCAGCTTAGGAAATGCCCGGGGAGATACGCAGTATTTT. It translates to CASSLGNARGDTQYF.

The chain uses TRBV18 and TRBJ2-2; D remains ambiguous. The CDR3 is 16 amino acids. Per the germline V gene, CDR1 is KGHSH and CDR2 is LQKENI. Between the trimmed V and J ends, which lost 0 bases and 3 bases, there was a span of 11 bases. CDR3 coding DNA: TGTGCCAGCTCACCACCGACGGGTGTAGACACCGGGGAGCTGTTTTTT. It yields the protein CASSPPTGVDTGELFF.

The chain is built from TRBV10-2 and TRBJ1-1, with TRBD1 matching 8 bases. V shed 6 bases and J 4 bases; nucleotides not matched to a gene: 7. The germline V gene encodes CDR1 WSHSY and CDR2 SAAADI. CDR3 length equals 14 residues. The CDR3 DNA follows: TGCGCCAGCAGGGAGACAGGGGAGGGCACTGAAGCTTTCTTT. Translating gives CASRETGEGTEAFF.

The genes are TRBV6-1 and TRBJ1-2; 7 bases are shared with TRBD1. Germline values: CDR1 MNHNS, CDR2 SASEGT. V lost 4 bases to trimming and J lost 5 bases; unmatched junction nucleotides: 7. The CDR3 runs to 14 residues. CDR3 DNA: TGTGCCAGCAGTGGGGGGACAGATCCTTATGGCTACACCTTC. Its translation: CASSGGTDPYGYTF.

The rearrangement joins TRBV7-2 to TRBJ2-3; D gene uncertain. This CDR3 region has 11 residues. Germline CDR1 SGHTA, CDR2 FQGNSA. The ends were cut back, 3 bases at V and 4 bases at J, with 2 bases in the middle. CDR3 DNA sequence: TGTGCCAGCAGCTTCGCAGATACGCAGTATTTT. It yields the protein CASSFADTQYF.

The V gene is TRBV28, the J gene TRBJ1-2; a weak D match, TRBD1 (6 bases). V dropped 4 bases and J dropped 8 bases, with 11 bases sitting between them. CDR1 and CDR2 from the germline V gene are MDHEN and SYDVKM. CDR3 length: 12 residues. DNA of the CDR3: TGTGCCAGCAGTTACAGGGCTGGCGGCTACACCTTC. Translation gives CASSYRAGGYTF.

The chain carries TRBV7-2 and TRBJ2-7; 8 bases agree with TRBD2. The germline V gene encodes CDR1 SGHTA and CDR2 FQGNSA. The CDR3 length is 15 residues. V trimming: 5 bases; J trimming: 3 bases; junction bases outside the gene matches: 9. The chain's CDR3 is CASSPRTSTRYEQYF. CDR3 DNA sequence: TGTGCCAGCAGCCCCCGGACTAGCACCCGCTACGAGCAGTACTTC. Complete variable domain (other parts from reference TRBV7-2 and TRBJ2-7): GAGVSQSPSNKVTEKGKDVELRCDPISGHTALYWYRQSLGQGLEFLIYFQGNSAPDKSGLPSDRFSAERTGGSVSTLTIQRTQQEDSAVYLCASSPRTSTRYEQYFGPGTRLTVT.

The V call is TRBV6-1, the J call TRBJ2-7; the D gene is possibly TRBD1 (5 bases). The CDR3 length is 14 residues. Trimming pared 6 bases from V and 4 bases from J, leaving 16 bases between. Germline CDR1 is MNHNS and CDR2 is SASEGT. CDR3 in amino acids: CASSAGWGPYEQYV. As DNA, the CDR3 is TGTGCCAGCAGCGCCGGCTGGGGCCCATACGAGCAGTACGTC.

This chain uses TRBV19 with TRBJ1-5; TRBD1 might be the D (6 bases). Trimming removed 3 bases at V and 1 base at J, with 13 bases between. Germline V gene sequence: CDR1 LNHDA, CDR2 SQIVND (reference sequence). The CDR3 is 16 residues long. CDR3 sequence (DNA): TGTGCCAGTAGTATGAGGGGGTATGGGAGCAATCAGCCCCAGCATTTT. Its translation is CASSMRGYGSNQPQHF.

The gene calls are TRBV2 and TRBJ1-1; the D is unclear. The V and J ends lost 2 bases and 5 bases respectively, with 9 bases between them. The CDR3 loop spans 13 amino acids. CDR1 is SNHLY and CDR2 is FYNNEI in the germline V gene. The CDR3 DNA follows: TGTGCCAGCAGTGAATGGGTAAGGACTGAAGCTTTCTTT. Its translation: CASSEWVRTEAFF.

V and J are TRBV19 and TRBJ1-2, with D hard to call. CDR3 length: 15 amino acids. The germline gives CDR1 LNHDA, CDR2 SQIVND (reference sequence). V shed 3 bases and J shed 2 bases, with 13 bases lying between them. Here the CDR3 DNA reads TGTGCCAGTAGTATCGGCACAGATATAAACTATGGCTACACCTTC. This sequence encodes CASSIGTDINYGYTF.

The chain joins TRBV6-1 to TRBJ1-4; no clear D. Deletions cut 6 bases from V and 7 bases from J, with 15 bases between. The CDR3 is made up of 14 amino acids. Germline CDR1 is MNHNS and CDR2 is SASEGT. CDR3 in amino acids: CASRARTWSEKLFF. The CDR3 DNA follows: TGTGCCAGCAGGGCCCGGACCTGGAGTGAAAAACTGTTTTTT.

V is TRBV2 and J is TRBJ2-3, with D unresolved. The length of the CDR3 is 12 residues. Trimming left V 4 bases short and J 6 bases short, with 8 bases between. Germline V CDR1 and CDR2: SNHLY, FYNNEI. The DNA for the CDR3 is TGTGCCAGCAGTGCGGACGGCGATACGCAGTATTTT. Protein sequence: CASSADGDTQYF.

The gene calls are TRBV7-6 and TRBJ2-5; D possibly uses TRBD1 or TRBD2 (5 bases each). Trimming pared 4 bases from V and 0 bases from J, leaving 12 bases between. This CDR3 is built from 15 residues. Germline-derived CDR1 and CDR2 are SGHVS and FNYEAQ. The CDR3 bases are TGTGCCAGCAGCTCGGGACGGTCGTACCAAGAGACCCAGTACTTC. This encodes CASSSGRSYQETQYF.

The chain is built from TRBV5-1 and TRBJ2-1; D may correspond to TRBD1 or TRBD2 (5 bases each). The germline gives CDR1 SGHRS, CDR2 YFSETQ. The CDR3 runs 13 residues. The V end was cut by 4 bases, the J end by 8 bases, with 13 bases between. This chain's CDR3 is CASSEGWGYEQFF. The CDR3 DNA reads TGCGCCAGCAGCGAGGGTTGGGGCTATGAGCAGTTCTTC.

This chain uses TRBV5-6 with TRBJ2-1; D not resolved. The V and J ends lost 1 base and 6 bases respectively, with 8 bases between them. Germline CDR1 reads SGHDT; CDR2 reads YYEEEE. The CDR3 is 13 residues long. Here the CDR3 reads CASSLSSLNEQFF. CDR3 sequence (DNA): TGTGCCAGCAGCTTGTCGTCGCTCAATGAGCAGTTCTTC.

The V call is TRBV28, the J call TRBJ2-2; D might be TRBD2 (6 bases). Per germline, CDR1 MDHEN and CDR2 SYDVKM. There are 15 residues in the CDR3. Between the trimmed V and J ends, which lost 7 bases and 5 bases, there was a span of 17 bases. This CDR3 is CASTSGAPRTGELFF. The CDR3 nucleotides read TGTGCCAGCACCTCGGGAGCCCCGCGGACCGGGGAGCTGTTTTTT. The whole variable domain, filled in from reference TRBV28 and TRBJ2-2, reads DVKVTQSSRYLVKRTGEKVFLECVQDMDHENMFWYRQDPGLGLRLIYFSYDVKMKEKGDIPEGYSVSREKKERFSLILESASTNQTSMYLCASTSGAPRTGELFFGEGSRLTVL.

The CDR3 region is CATSRGVREEQFF. CDR3 DNA sequence: TGCGCCACCTCTAGAGGTGTTCGGGAGGAGCAGTTCTTC. The rearrangement uses TRBV10-1 and TRBJ2-1; D might be TRBD2 (6 bases). The CDR3 is 13 residues long. In germline, CDR1 is WNHNN, CDR2 SYGVQD (reference sequence). V was shortened by 10 bases and J by 10 bases, with 20 bases between the two germline ends.

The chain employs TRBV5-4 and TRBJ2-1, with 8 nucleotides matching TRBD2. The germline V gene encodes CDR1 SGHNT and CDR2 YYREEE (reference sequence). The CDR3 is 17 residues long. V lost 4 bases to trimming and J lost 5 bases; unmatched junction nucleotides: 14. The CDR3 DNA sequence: TGTGCCAGCAGCCCCCCGGGGGGGCGGGGTAGGCACAATGAGCAGTTCTTC. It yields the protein CASSPPGGRGRHNEQFF.

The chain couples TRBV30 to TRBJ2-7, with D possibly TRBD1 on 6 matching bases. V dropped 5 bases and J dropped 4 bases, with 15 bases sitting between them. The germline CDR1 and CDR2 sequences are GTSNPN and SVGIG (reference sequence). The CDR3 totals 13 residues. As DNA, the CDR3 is TGTGCCTGGTCCCCGCAGGGGCGTTACGAGCAGTACGTC. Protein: CAWSPQGRYEQYV.

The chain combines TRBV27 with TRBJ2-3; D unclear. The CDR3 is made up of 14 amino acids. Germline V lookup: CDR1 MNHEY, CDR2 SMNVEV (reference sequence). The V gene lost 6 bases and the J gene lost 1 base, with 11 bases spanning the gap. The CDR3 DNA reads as TGTGCCAGCAGCCGGAGTAGGGGCACAGATACGCAGTATTTT. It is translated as CASSRSRGTDTQYF.

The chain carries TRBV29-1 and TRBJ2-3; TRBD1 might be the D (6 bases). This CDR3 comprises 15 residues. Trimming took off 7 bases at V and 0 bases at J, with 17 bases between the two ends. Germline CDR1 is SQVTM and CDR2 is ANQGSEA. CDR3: CSAGTGTSSTDTQYF. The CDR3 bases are TGCAGCGCTGGGACCGGGACATCGAGCACAGATACGCAGTATTTT.

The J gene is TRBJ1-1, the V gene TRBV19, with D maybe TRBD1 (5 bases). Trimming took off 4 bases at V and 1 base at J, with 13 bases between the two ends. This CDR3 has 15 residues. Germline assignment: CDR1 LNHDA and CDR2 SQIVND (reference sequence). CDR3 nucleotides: TGTGCCAGTAGTAGGGGCTGGGAGGGGAACACTGAAGCTTTCTTT. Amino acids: CASSRGWEGNTEAFF. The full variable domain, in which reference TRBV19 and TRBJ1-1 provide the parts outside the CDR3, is DGGITQSPKYLFRKEGQNVTLSCEQNLNHDAMYWYRQDPGQGLRLIYYSQIVNDFQKGDIAEGYSVSREKKESFPLTVTSAQKNPTAFYLCASSRGWEGNTEAFFGQGTRLTVV.

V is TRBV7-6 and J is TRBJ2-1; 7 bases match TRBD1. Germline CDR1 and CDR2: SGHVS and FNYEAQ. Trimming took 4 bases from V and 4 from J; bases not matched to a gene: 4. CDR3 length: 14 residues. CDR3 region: CASSSRDSYNEQFF. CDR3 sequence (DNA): TGTGCCAGCAGCTCCCGGGACAGTTACAATGAGCAGTTCTTC.

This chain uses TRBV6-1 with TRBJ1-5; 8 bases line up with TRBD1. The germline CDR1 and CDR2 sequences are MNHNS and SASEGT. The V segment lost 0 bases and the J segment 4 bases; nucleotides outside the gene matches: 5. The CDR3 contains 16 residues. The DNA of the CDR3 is TGTGCCAGCAGTGAAGCCCCAGGGGGCTGGAATCAGCCCCAGCATTTT. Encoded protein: CASSEAPGGWNQPQHF.

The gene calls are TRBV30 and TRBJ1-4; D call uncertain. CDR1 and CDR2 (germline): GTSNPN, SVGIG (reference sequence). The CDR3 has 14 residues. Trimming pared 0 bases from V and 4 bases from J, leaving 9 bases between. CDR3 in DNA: TGTGCCTGGAGTGTACGCCAGATTAATGAAAAACTGTTTTTT. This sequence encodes CAWSVRQINEKLFF.